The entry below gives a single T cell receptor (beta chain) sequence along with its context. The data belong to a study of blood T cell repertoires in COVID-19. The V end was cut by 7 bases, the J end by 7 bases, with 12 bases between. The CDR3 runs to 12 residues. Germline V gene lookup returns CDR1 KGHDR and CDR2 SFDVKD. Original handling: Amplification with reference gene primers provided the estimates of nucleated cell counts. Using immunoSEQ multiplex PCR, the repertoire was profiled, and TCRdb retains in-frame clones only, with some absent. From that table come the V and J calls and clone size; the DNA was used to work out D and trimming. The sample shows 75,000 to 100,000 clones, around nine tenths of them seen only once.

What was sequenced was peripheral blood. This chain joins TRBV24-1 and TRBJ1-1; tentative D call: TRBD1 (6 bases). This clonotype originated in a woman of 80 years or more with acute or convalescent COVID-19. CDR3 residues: CATRKGGGEAFF. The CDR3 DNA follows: TGTGCCACCAGGAAGGGGGGGGGTGAAGCTTTCTTT.